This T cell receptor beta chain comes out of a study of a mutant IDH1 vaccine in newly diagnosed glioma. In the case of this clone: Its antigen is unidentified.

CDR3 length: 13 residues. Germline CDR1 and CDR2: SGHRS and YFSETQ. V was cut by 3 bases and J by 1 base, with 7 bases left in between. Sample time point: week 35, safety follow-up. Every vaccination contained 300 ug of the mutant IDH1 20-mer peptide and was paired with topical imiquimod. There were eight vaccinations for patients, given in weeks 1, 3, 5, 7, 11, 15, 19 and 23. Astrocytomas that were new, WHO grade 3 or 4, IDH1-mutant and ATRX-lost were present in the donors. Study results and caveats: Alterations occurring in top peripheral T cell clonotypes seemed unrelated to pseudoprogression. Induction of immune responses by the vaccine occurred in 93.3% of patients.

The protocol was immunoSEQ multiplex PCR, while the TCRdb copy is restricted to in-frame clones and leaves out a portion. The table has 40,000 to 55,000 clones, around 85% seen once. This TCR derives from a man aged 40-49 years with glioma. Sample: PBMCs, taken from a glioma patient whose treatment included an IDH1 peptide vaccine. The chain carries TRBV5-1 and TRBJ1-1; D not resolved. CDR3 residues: CASSSKGNTEAFF. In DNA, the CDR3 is TGCGCCAGCAGCTCTAAGGGGAACACTGAAGCTTTCTTT.